A single sample gave rise to the 4 T cell receptor beta chains below, sequenced in a study of shared clonotypes between healthy human individuals. TCRdb's table, derived via immunoSEQ multiplex PCR, lists solely in-frame clones and lacks some. Altogether about 2.1 million clones are present, approximately 94% being singletons, with the ten largest covering around 1.7%. Positive CCR7 selection of CD45RO-negative cells yielded the naive CD8 cells, and terminally differentiated effector memory CD45RA+ cells were excluded. Sequences were obtained from naive CD8+ T cells from PBMCs. The receptor set was obtained from a man between 18 and 29 years old in good health. Some clones in this sample may be carry-over from other donors' samples.

The chain links TRBV6-5 to TRBJ2-7, with TRBD2 as a possible D gene (6 bases). The V end was cut by 2 bases, the J end by 6 bases, with 14 bases between. The CDR3 sequence is 14 residues long. The germline gives CDR1 MNHEY, CDR2 SVGAGI. In DNA form, the CDR3 reads TGTGCCAGCAGTTACGCAGTGGCGGGGCCCGAGCAGTACTTC. It specifies CASSYAVAGPEQYF.

The chain links TRBV4-2 to TRBJ2-7; D is unclear. There are 15 residues in the CDR3. Per the germline V gene, CDR1 is LGHNA and CDR2 is YNFKEQ. Trimming took off 1 base at V and 0 bases at J, with 10 bases between the two ends. In DNA, the CDR3 is TGTGCCAGCAGCCAAGGGCTCCCACTCTCCTACGAGCAGTACTTC. Protein sequence: CASSQGLPLSYEQYF.

The CDR3 sequence is CASSPPDRQNTEAFF. The CDR3 nucleotides read TGTGCCAGCAGCCCACCAGACAGACAGAACACTGAAGCTTTCTTT. The chain employs TRBV7-9 and TRBJ1-1; possibly TRBD1 for D (5 bases). Per the germline V gene, CDR1 is SEHNR and CDR2 is FQNEAQ (reference sequence). V was trimmed by 5 bases and J by 1 base, leaving 14 bases between them. The CDR3 has 15 amino acids.

V and J are TRBV15 and TRBJ2-7; either TRBD1 or TRBD2 may fit D (6 bases each). V was shortened by 8 bases and J by 2 bases, with 10 bases between the two germline ends. This CDR3 is built from 12 residues. Germline V gene lookup returns CDR1 LNHNV and CDR2 YYDKDF (reference sequence). CDR3 nucleotides: TGTGCCACCGAAGGGGGGACCTACGAGCAGTACTTC. The encoded protein is CATEGGTYEQYF.